These 25 T cell receptor beta chains share one sample of origin, sequenced in a study of T cell responses to AZD1222 COVID-19 vaccine. Some clones are missing from TCRdb's copy, which holds only in-frame ones; the method was immunoSEQ multiplex PCR. Here the sample spans more than 85,000 clones, roughly 90% being singletons. Sequenced here: peripheral blood, sampled 28 days after the second AZD1222 dose. The receptors derive from an adult who received the AZD1222 COVID-19 vaccine.

The chain uses TRBV19 and TRBJ1-1, with 7 nucleotides matching TRBD1. The CDR3 is 14 amino acids. Germline CDR1 and CDR2: LNHDA and SQIVND (reference sequence). J was trimmed by 1 base and V by 6 bases; bases with no gene match: 5. This CDR3 reads CASSAGGWNTEAFF. The CDR3 DNA reads as TGTGCCAGTAGCGCAGGGGGGTGGAACACTGAAGCTTTCTTT.

The chain couples TRBV10-2 to TRBJ1-1; D uncertain. Trimming stripped 5 bases from V and 0 bases from J, with 7 bases between. Germline V lookup: CDR1 WSHSY, CDR2 SAAADI. The CDR3 is made up of 13 amino acids. The CDR3, as DNA: TGCGCCAGCAGTAGAAACATGAACACTGAAGCTTTCTTT. Translating gives CASSRNMNTEAFF.

The CDR3 DNA sequence: TGTGCCAGTTGTGAGGTGTACAGGGCCCAGGGTGGCTACACCTTC. It translates to CASCEVYRAQGGYTF. The rearrangement links TRBV19 to TRBJ1-2; tentative D call: TRBD1 (6 bases). Trimming removed 8 bases from V and 7 bases from J, with 23 bases in between. This CDR3 is built from 15 residues. CDR1 is LNHDA and CDR2 is SQIVND in the germline V gene (reference sequence).

This rearrangement joins TRBV5-6 to TRBJ2-7, with 8 bases aligning to TRBD1. In germline, CDR1 is SGHDT, CDR2 YYEEEE. The V and J ends lost 3 bases and 3 bases, in that order; junction bases with no gene match: 8. This CDR3 has 15 residues. The CDR3 spells CASSWAGGLYYEQYF. CDR3 coding DNA: TGTGCCAGCAGCTGGGCAGGGGGCTTATACTACGAGCAGTACTTC. Based on the CDR3 plus reference TRBV5-6 and TRBJ2-7, the full variable domain is DAGVTQSPTHLIKTRGQQVTLRCSPKSGHDTVSWYQQALGQGPQFIFQYYEEEERQRGNFPDRFSGHQFPNYSSELNVNALLLGDSALYLCASSWAGGLYYEQYFGPGTRLTVT.

V is TRBV27 and J is TRBJ2-7; 7 bases line up with TRBD2. The CDR3 has 15 residues. V lost 5 bases to trimming and J lost 4 bases; unmatched junction nucleotides: 11. CDR1 is MNHEY, CDR2 SMNVEV, per germline (reference sequence). The CDR3 spells CASSPLRGGIYEQYF. In DNA, the CDR3 is TGTGCCAGCAGTCCCCTCCGGGGAGGGATTTACGAGCAGTACTTC.

This chain connects TRBV7-9 to TRBJ1-1, with D perhaps matching TRBD1 (5 bases). The V gene's germline CDR1 is SEHNR and CDR2 FQNEAQ (reference sequence). V was shortened by 5 bases and J by 2 bases, with 9 bases between the two germline ends. The CDR3 has 13 residues. CDR3 sequence reads: CASSGQENTEAFF. In nucleotides, the CDR3 is TGTGCCAGCAGCGGACAAGAAAACACTGAAGCTTTCTTT.

This chain links TRBV7-3 with TRBJ1-2; the D gene is possibly TRBD1 (6 bases). Deletions cut 2 bases from V and 7 bases from J, with 26 bases between. Looked up from germline, CDR1 is SGHTA and CDR2 is FQGTGA. The CDR3 consists of 18 residues. In DNA form, the CDR3 reads TGTGCCAGCAGCTTAGCTTTCAGGGGTCTGGGGGTTGTCTGTGGCTACACCTTC. Its protein is CASSLAFRGLGVVCGYTF.

The CDR3 spells CATSSGLAVPYEQYF. The CDR3 nucleotides read TGTGCCACCAGCAGCGGACTAGCGGTACCATACGAGCAGTACTTC. This rearrangement joins TRBV15 to TRBJ2-7; 10 bases are a match to TRBD2. V shed 3 bases, J shed 4 bases, and the junction held 6 bases outside the gene matches. The CDR3 loop spans 15 amino acids. CDR1 is LNHNV and CDR2 is YYDKDF in the germline V gene (reference sequence).

V usage is TRBV5-1 and J usage is TRBJ2-2, with no clear D. This CDR3 region has 16 residues. Germline CDR1 reads SGHRS; CDR2 reads YFSETQ. V was pared by 0 bases and J by 1 base, with 10 bases between. The CDR3 spells CASSLGPLGNTGELFF. The CDR3 nucleotides are TGCGCCAGCAGCTTGGGTCCCCTAGGGAACACCGGGGAGCTGTTTTTT.

V gene TRBV28 combines with J gene TRBJ2-2; D is ambiguous. The length of the CDR3 is 12 residues. Germline values: CDR1 MDHEN, CDR2 SYDVKM. The V gene lost 8 bases and the J gene lost 3 bases, with 7 bases spanning the gap. CDR3 protein: CASRRYTGELFF. In DNA form, the CDR3 reads TGTGCCAGCCGGCGGTACACCGGGGAGCTGTTTTTT.

This sequence joins TRBV18 and TRBJ2-3; TRBD2 agrees at 9 bases. V shed 5 bases and J 1 base; nucleotides not matched to a gene: 4. In germline, CDR1 is KGHSH, CDR2 LQKENI. The CDR3 has 15 amino acids. CDR3 loop: CASSTRLAGTDTQYF. CDR3 DNA sequence: TGTGCCAGCTCAACAAGACTAGCGGGCACAGATACGCAGTATTTT. Full variable domain (missing parts from reference TRBV18 and TRBJ2-3): NAGVMQNPRHLVRRRGQEARLRCSPMKGHSHVYWYRQLPEEGLKFMVYLQKENIIDESGMPKERFSAEFPKEGPSILRIQQVVRGDSAAYFCASSTRLAGTDTQYFGPGTRLTVL.

The chain joins TRBV5-1 to TRBJ1-3, with D possibly matching TRBD1 (6 bases). The CDR3 is made up of 16 amino acids. Germline lookup yields CDR1 SGHRS and CDR2 YFSETQ. The V and J ends lost 0 bases and 1 base respectively, with 11 bases between them. CDR3 bases: TGCGCCAGCAGCTTGGCCACAGGGACATCTGGAAACACCATATATTTT. It specifies CASSLATGTSGNTIYF.

This chain uses TRBV3-1 (or the pseudogene TRBV3-2) with TRBJ2-3, with 7 bases lining up with TRBD2. Germline V gene lookup returns CDR1 LGHDT and CDR2 YNNKEL (reference sequence). The ends lost 4 bases at V and 2 bases at J; junction bases unmatched: 9. There are 16 residues in the CDR3. The CDR3 DNA is TGTGCCAGCAGCCGTATGGGCCTAGCGGTCACAGATACGCAGTATTTT. Amino acids: CASSRMGLAVTDTQYF.

CDR3 sequence (DNA): TGTGCCAGCAGTGATCCCACAGACACTGAAGCTTTCTTT. It yields the protein CASSDPTDTEAFF. The chain carries TRBV2 and TRBJ1-1; D is unresolved. Trimming removed 3 bases at V and 3 bases at J, with 8 bases between. Germline CDR1 reads SNHLY; CDR2 reads FYNNEI. The CDR3 spans 13 residues.

This chain uses TRBV11-2 with TRBJ2-1; the D call may be TRBD1 or TRBD2 (5 bases each). The CDR3 spans 14 residues. Trimming pared 5 bases from V and 2 bases from J, leaving 10 bases between. Germline CDR1 is SGHAT and CDR2 is FQNNGV. The CDR3 region is CASSMGRTYNEQFF. The CDR3 nucleotides read TGTGCCAGCAGCATGGGACGGACCTACAATGAGCAGTTCTTC.

This chain links TRBV11-2 with TRBJ1-3, with 7 nucleotides matching TRBD1. V lost 1 base, J lost 8 bases, and 8 bases stayed unmatched. The CDR3 consists of 15 residues. Germline V lookup: CDR1 SGHAT, CDR2 FQNNGV. The CDR3 protein is CASSLAAGGSYTIYF. The CDR3 DNA reads as TGTGCCAGCAGCTTAGCGGCAGGGGGATCGTACACCATATATTTT.

The chain employs TRBV10-1 and TRBJ1-2; no firm D call. Between the trimmed V and J ends, which lost 3 bases and 8 bases, there was a span of 13 bases. The CDR3 consists of 13 residues. The germline V gene has CDR1 WNHNN and CDR2 SYGVQD (reference sequence). As DNA, the CDR3 is TGCGCCAGCAGTGATTTCAGGTTACGGGGCTACACCTTC. As protein: CASSDFRLRGYTF.

This chain joins TRBV7-2 and TRBJ2-3; D is unclear. Trimming took 2 bases from V and 7 from J, leaving 7 bases between them. CDR1 and CDR2 (germline): SGHTA, FQGNSA. This CDR3 is built from 12 residues. DNA for the CDR3: TGTGCCAGCAGCTTACCGAGGAATACGCAGTATTTT. This translates into CASSLPRNTQYF.

J is TRBJ2-1 and V is TRBV29-1; D is unclear. CDR3 length: 11 residues. V shed 7 bases and J shed 8 bases, with 12 bases lying between them. The germline gives CDR1 SQVTM, CDR2 ANQGSEA. The CDR3 region is CSGEVAHEQFF. The CDR3, as DNA: TGCAGCGGAGAGGTGGCTCATGAGCAGTTCTTC.

CDR3 residues: CASSSLPQKLFF. In DNA, the CDR3 is TGTGCCAGCAGCAGCCTCCCCCAAAAACTGTTTTTT. This chain links TRBV12-3 or TRBV12-4 with TRBJ1-4, with no clear D. The V gene lost 6 bases and the J gene lost 9 bases, with 11 bases spanning the gap. The length of the CDR3 is 12 residues.

The chain uses TRBV24-1 and TRBJ1-3; possibly TRBD1 for D (5 bases). V gave up 5 bases and J gave up 0 bases, with 13 bases separating them. Germline lookup yields CDR1 KGHDR and CDR2 SFDVKD. The CDR3 runs to 16 residues. DNA for the CDR3: TGTGCCACCAGTGTAAGGGGAGGGGCCTCTGGAAACACCATATATTTT. Its translation is CATSVRGGASGNTIYF.

The chain combines TRBV5-8 with TRBJ1-3; D not resolved. The CDR3 is 15 residues long. Germline V gives CDR1 SGHTS, CDR2 YDEGEE. The V end lost 2 bases, the J end lost 0 bases, and 9 bases lay between the germline ends. The CDR3 nucleotides read TGTGCCAGCAGCTTCGACTTAACCTCTGGAAACACCATATATTTT. It is translated as CASSFDLTSGNTIYF. The whole variable domain, remainder taken from reference TRBV5-8 and TRBJ1-3, is EAGVTQSPTHLIKTRGQQATLRCSPISGHTSVYWYQQALGLGLQFLLWYDEGEERNRGNFPPRFSGRQFPNYSSELNVNALELEDSALYLCASSFDLTSGNTIYFGEGSWLTVV.

The chain employs TRBV4-2 and TRBJ1-4; 7 nucleotides align to TRBD1. J lost 3 bases, V lost 2 bases, and 6 bases had no gene match. The CDR3 is 16 amino acids. Per germline, CDR1 LGHNA and CDR2 YNFKEQ. Here the CDR3 DNA reads TGTGCCAGCAGCCAAAGGAGACAGGGATCTAATGAAAAACTGTTTTTT. It translates to CASSQRRQGSNEKLFF.

The rearrangement links TRBV28 to TRBJ1-2, with TRBD1 matching 8 bases. The CDR3 is 16 amino acids. Trimming at V came to 3 bases and at J to 6 bases, leaving 12 bases not matched to a gene. Germline assignment: CDR1 MDHEN and CDR2 SYDVKM. This CDR3 reads CASSLPVDRGGNGYTF. The CDR3 region has the DNA TGTGCCAGCAGTTTGCCCGTCGACAGGGGAGGTAATGGCTACACCTTC.

V usage is TRBV5-1 and J usage is TRBJ2-3; 8 bases are a match to TRBD1. This CDR3 has 15 amino acids. Germline V CDR1 and CDR2: SGHRS, YFSETQ. V was pared by 3 bases and J by 3 bases, with 6 bases of the junction left unmatched. The DNA of the CDR3 is TGCGCCAGCAGCTCTGGACAGGGTCTTACAGATACGCAGTATTTT. Protein sequence: CASSSGQGLTDTQYF.